These 16 T cell receptor beta chains came from one sample sequenced in a study of T cell responses to AZD1222 COVID-19 vaccine. This table comes from immunoSEQ multiplex PCR, and its TCRdb copy is limited to in-frame clones, with some not included. The sample lists 110,000 to 150,000 clones, more than 90% occurring once. The specimen comprised peripheral blood, sampled on day 0 of AZD1222 vaccination. The receptors come from an adult in good health.

The table lists this clone with a count of one. The chain employs TRBV10-3 and TRBJ2-7; 10 bases are shared with TRBD1. CDR3 size: 13 residues. Germline-derived CDR1 and CDR2 are ENHRY and SYGVKD. V shed 8 bases and J 3 bases; nucleotides not matched to a gene: 4. The CDR3 is CAIARTGGYEQYF. The CDR3 coding sequence is TGTGCCATCGCCAGGACAGGGGGCTACGAGCAGTACTTC.

The chain links TRBV20-1 to TRBJ2-7; D uncertain. The CDR3 extends over 11 amino acids. Germline V gene data show CDR1 as DFQATT and CDR2 as SNEGSKA (reference sequence). Trimming cost V 2 bases and J 5 bases, with 7 bases left between them. The CDR3, as DNA: TGCAGTGCTAGATCCACCGACGAGCAGTACTTC. Its translation: CSARSTDEQYF.

The chain is built from TRBV5-1 and TRBJ2-2, with 7 bases that match TRBD1. V was clipped by 4 bases and J by 1 base; unmatched bases: 10. The CDR3 is 17 residues long. Per germline, CDR1 SGHRS and CDR2 YFSETQ. The CDR3 sequence: CASSTTGRTGNTGELFF. The DNA of the CDR3 is TGCGCCAGCAGCACGACAGGGCGAACCGGGAACACCGGGGAGCTGTTTTTT. Based on the CDR3 plus reference TRBV5-1 and TRBJ2-2, the full variable domain is KAGVTQTPRYLIKTRGQQVTLSCSPISGHRSVSWYQQTPGQGLQFLFEYFSETQRNKGNFPGRFSGRQFSNSRSEMNVSTLELGDSALYLCASSTTGRTGNTGELFFGEGSRLTVL.

This chain joins TRBV3-1 (or the pseudogene TRBV3-2) and TRBJ2-7; D call uncertain. Germline-derived CDR1 and CDR2 are LGHDT and YNNKEL (reference sequence). The CDR3 is 15 residues long. V lost 0 bases, J lost 4 bases, and 13 bases lay in between. CDR3: CASSQEDRLPYEQYF. As DNA, the CDR3 is TGTGCCAGCAGCCAAGAAGATCGTCTTCCGTACGAGCAGTACTTC.

The chain is built from TRBV29-1 and TRBJ2-1; 10 bases line up with TRBD1. Trimming took 7 bases from V and 6 from J; bases not matched to a gene: 12. Germline V gene sequence: CDR1 SQVTM, CDR2 ANQGSEA. The CDR3 is made up of 15 amino acids. CDR3: CSAGGDRGMSNEQFF. The CDR3 DNA reads as TGCAGCGCCGGAGGGGACAGGGGAATGAGCAATGAGCAGTTCTTC.

The chain recombines TRBV20-1 with TRBJ1-1, with D possibly being TRBD1 (6 bases). The CDR3 is made up of 14 amino acids. The germline V gene encodes CDR1 DFQATT and CDR2 SNEGSKA (reference sequence). Trimming took off 3 bases at V and 3 bases at J, with 14 bases between the two ends. The CDR3 nucleotides are TGCAGTGCTAGTCGAACAGGGTATGACACTGAAGCTTTCTTT. It encodes CSASRTGYDTEAFF.

This clone occurred once. The V and J genes are TRBV5-8 and TRBJ2-3; 7 bases map to TRBD2. Germline trimming cut 3 bases from V and 0 bases from J; bases unmatched to any gene: 10. This CDR3 contains 17 residues. In germline, CDR1 is SGHTS, CDR2 YDEGEE. This CDR3 reads CASSSYRGRASTDTQYF. The CDR3 region has the DNA TGTGCCAGCAGCTCGTACCGGGGGAGGGCCAGCACAGATACGCAGTATTTT.

The chain combines TRBV7-9 with TRBJ1-2; TRBD1 might be the D (6 bases). The CDR3 consists of 17 residues. The V end was cut by 3 bases, the J end by 0 bases, with 17 bases between. CDR1 SEHNR and CDR2 FQNEAQ come from the germline V gene (reference sequence). The CDR3 DNA reads as TGTGCCAGCAGCTTTGAACCCGGACAGCCAGCTAACTATGGCTACACCTTC. Its translation: CASSFEPGQPANYGYTF. Complete variable domain (other parts from reference TRBV7-9 and TRBJ1-2): DTGVSQNPRHKITKRGQNVTFRCDPISEHNRLYWYRQTLGQGPEFLTYFQNEAQLEKSRLLSDRFSAERPKGSFSTLEIQRTEQGDSAMYLCASSFEPGQPANYGYTFGSGTRLTVV.

The rearrangement uses TRBV19 and TRBJ1-4; D not resolved. This CDR3 region has 13 residues. Trimming stripped 3 bases from V and 8 bases from J, with 10 bases between. CDR1 is LNHDA, CDR2 SQIVND, per germline (reference sequence). In nucleotides, the CDR3 is TGTGCCAGTAGTATTTTCGGTGAGGAAAAACTGTTTTTT. Amino acids: CASSIFGEEKLFF. The full variable domain, in which reference TRBV19 and TRBJ1-4 provide the parts outside the CDR3, is DGGITQSPKYLFRKEGQNVTLSCEQNLNHDAMYWYRQDPGQGLRLIYYSQIVNDFQKGDIAEGYSVSREKKESFPLTVTSAQKNPTAFYLCASSIFGEEKLFFGSGTQLSVL.

The rearrangement links TRBV10-3 to TRBJ1-4, with TRBD1 identical over 10 bases. CDR1 ENHRY and CDR2 SYGVKD come from the germline V gene. This CDR3 is 15 amino acids long. Germline trimming cut 3 bases from V and 7 bases from J; bases unmatched to any gene: 5. The CDR3 region is CAISESRDRGEKLFF. DNA for the CDR3: TGTGCCATCAGTGAAAGCCGGGACAGGGGTGAAAAACTGTTTTTT.

The chain carries TRBV5-1 and TRBJ1-2; 9 nucleotides match TRBD1. CDR1 and CDR2 (germline): SGHRS, YFSETQ. The CDR3 totals 18 residues. V lost 5 bases to trimming and J lost 8 bases; unmatched junction nucleotides: 22. The CDR3 loop reads CASSLEPGQGIMVTGYTF. The CDR3 coding sequence is TGCGCCAGCAGTTTAGAACCGGGACAGGGCATTATGGTTACCGGCTACACCTTC.

The chain employs TRBV12-3 or TRBV12-4 and TRBJ2-1, with TRBD1 matching over 8 bases. The length of the CDR3 is 13 residues. J lost 0 bases, V lost 10 bases, and 2 bases had no gene match. The CDR3 DNA reads TGTGCCATTGACAGGGGCTCCTACAATGAGCAGTTCTTC. Residues: CAIDRGSYNEQFF.

The chain combines TRBV2 with TRBJ1-3; possibly TRBD1 for D (5 bases). Between the trimmed V and J ends, which lost 9 bases and 4 bases, there was a span of 13 bases. The CDR3 has 13 amino acids. The germline gives CDR1 SNHLY, CDR2 FYNNEI. The CDR3 DNA follows: TGTGCCAGTTCCCGTAACAGGGGAAACACCATATATTTT. It codes for CASSRNRGNTIYF.

This chain connects TRBV7-9 to TRBJ1-1; D is ambiguous. Germline loops: CDR1 SEHNR, CDR2 FQNEAQ (reference sequence). Trimming took 1 base from V and 2 from J, leaving 5 bases between them. CDR3 length: 13 amino acids. DNA for the CDR3: TGTGCCAGCAGCTTAGGGAGAAACACTGAAGCTTTCTTT. Residues: CASSLGRNTEAFF.

CDR3 nucleotide sequence: TGTGCCAGCAGCTTAGATAGGGACGAGCAGTACTTC. As protein: CASSLDRDEQYF. The genes are TRBV7-9 and TRBJ2-7; no reliable D call. Germline CDR1 and CDR2: SEHNR and FQNEAQ (reference sequence). The CDR3 has 12 amino acids. Trimming cost V 1 base and J 5 bases, with 6 bases left between them.

The rearrangement uses TRBV6-6 and TRBJ2-3; perhaps D is TRBD1 or TRBD2 (5 bases each). Germline CDR1 reads MNHNY; CDR2 reads SVGAGI (reference sequence). This CDR3 spans 14 amino acids. Trimming took off 4 bases at V and 2 bases at J, with 10 bases between the two ends. CDR3 DNA sequence: TGTGCCAGCAGTTCCCGGGACGTCACAGATACGCAGTATTTT. It is translated as CASSSRDVTDTQYF.